What follows are 10 T cell receptor beta chains derived from one specimen sequenced in a study of blood T cell repertoires in COVID-19. The assay was immunoSEQ multiplex PCR, and TCRdb's table has in-frame clones only and misses some. The table has 200,000 or so clones, about 90% seen once. The sequenced sample consisted of PBMCs or T cells enriched from blood (not recorded which). The receptors derive from a woman aged 18-29 years who had recovered from COVID-19.

The J gene is TRBJ2-5, the V gene TRBV19; TRBD2 agrees at 12 bases. The CDR3 contains 17 residues. Germline lookup yields CDR1 LNHDA and CDR2 SQIVND (reference sequence). V shed 3 bases, J shed 7 bases, and the junction held 12 bases outside the gene matches. The CDR3 region is CASSIGLAGTAQGTQYF. CDR3 coding DNA: TGTGCCAGTAGTATTGGACTAGCGGGGACCGCACAGGGGACCCAGTACTTC.

The chain links TRBV14 to TRBJ1-3, with D uncertain. Germline CDR1 reads SGHDN; CDR2 reads FVKESK. V shed 4 bases and J shed 4 bases, with 20 bases lying between them. This CDR3 comprises 17 residues. CDR3 sequence reads: CASSPNPGSNSGNTIYF. Written as DNA, the CDR3 is TGTGCCAGCAGCCCAAATCCGGGATCCAACTCCGGAAACACCATATATTTT.

The chain carries TRBV6-5 and TRBJ1-2; D might be TRBD1 (6 bases). V shed 7 bases and J shed 8 bases, with 11 bases lying between them. CDR3 length: 11 residues. The germline CDR1 and CDR2 sequences are MNHEY and SVGAGI. CDR3: CASTQGWGYTF. The CDR3 DNA follows: TGTGCCAGCACCCAGGGGTGGGGCTACACCTTC.

The chain links TRBV2 to TRBJ1-5; no firm D call. This CDR3 has 14 amino acids. Germline assignment: CDR1 SNHLY and CDR2 FYNNEI. The ends were cut back, 3 bases at V and 4 bases at J, with 10 bases in the middle. CDR3 loop: CASSDRRGNQPQHF. DNA of the CDR3: TGTGCCAGCAGTGATCGGCGGGGTAATCAGCCCCAGCATTTT.

The chain carries TRBV5-4 and TRBJ1-2; 9 bases align to TRBD1. Per germline, CDR1 SGHNT and CDR2 YYREEE (reference sequence). With V trimmed by 4 bases and J by 2 bases, 3 bases remained unmatched. This CDR3 is built from 14 residues. The CDR3: CASSRTGANYGYTF. For the CDR3, the DNA is TGTGCCAGCAGCCGGACAGGGGCGAACTATGGCTACACCTTC.

The rearrangement uses TRBV28 and TRBJ1-1; 9 nucleotides align to TRBD1. There are 15 residues in the CDR3. Trimming at V came to 5 bases and at J to 3 bases, leaving 7 bases not matched to a gene. Per germline, CDR1 MDHEN and CDR2 SYDVKM. For the CDR3, the DNA is TGTGCCAGCAGTGTCACAGGGGGCGTCTACACTGAAGCTTTCTTT. As protein: CASSVTGGVYTEAFF.

The chain's CDR3 is CASRATGGKGNSPLHF. DNA of the CDR3: TGTGCCAGCAGGGCGACAGGGGGCAAAGGCAATTCACCCCTCCACTTT. The V call is TRBV2, the J call TRBJ1-6; 10 positions match TRBD1. The germline V gene has CDR1 SNHLY and CDR2 FYNNEI. This CDR3 region has 16 residues. After removal of 6 bases from V and 7 bases from J, the junction contained 9 bases not matched to a gene.

The V call is TRBV28, the J call TRBJ2-2; 12 positions match TRBD1. Germline-derived CDR1 and CDR2 are MDHEN and SYDVKM. J gave up 9 bases and V 7 bases, and 12 bases lay outside the gene matches. This CDR3 is built from 16 residues. CDR3 sequence reads: CASTGGPGQGARELFF. The CDR3 region has the DNA TGTGCCAGCACCGGCGGCCCGGGACAGGGGGCCCGGGAGCTGTTTTTT.

This chain links TRBV19 with TRBJ1-5; 9 nucleotides align to TRBD1. CDR3 length: 17 residues. V lost 7 bases, J lost 2 bases, and 12 bases stayed unmatched. Germline CDR1 is LNHDA and CDR2 is SQIVND (reference sequence). Here the CDR3 DNA reads TGTGCCAGTAACGGCGGGACAGGGCTGTTAGGCAATCAGCCCCAGCATTTT. It is translated as CASNGGTGLLGNQPQHF. The entire variable domain, with the rest obtained from reference TRBV19 and TRBJ1-5, is as follows: DGGITQSPKYLFRKEGQNVTLSCEQNLNHDAMYWYRQDPGQGLRLIYYSQIVNDFQKGDIAEGYSVSREKKESFPLTVTSAQKNPTAFYLCASNGGTGLLGNQPQHFGDGTRLSIL.

This clone was detected only once. The chain links TRBV9 to TRBJ2-5, with 11 bases matching TRBD2. V dropped 4 bases and J dropped 5; count of bases not matched to a gene: 7. The germline V gene has CDR1 SGDLS and CDR2 YYNGEE. This CDR3 is built from 15 residues. The CDR3 coding sequence is TGTGCCAGCAGCCTGGGGACTAGCGGTCCTGAGACCCAGTACTTC. Residues: CASSLGTSGPETQYF.